These T cell receptor beta chains were read from a single sample in a study of blood T cell repertoires in COVID-19. Some clones are missing from TCRdb's copy, which holds only in-frame ones; the method was immunoSEQ multiplex PCR. The repertoire holds 200,000 to 250,000 clones, with approximately 86% as singletons. Sequenced input: peripheral blood. All receptors come from a man between 60 and 70 years old with acute or convalescent COVID-19. Each CDR3 is given with its conserved first and last residue. Fields, in order: D gene, clone size, J gene, V gene, CDR3 protein, CDR3 DNA. D genes are given only for firm matches. Clone size is shown for a subset of rows, as once, few, many or a class of expanded clone.

d_call: .; clone_size: few; j_call: TRBJ1-1; v_call: TRBV5-4; cdr3_aa: CASSPSQGPMNTEAFF; cdr3_nt: TGTGCCAGCAGCCCCTCACAGGGACCCATGAACACTGAAGCTTTCTTT
d_call: TRBD1; clone_size: .; j_call: TRBJ2-3; v_call: TRBV3-1/TRBV3-2; cdr3_aa: CASSQEMGTGGLGTDTQYF; cdr3_nt: TGTGCCAGCAGCCAAGAGATGGGGACAGGCGGGTTGGGCACAGATACGCAGTATTTT
d_call: TRBD1; clone_size: once; j_call: TRBJ2-6; v_call: TRBV6-2/TRBV6-3; cdr3_aa: CASSHRGAGANVLTF; cdr3_nt: TGTGCCAGCAGTCACAGGGGAGCCGGGGCCAACGTCCTGACTTTC
d_call: .; clone_size: .; j_call: TRBJ1-6; v_call: TRBV18; cdr3_aa: CASSGIRSDSYNSPLHF; cdr3_nt: TGTGCCAGCTCTGGGATCAGGTCGGACAGCTATAATTCACCCCTCCACTTT
d_call: TRBD2; clone_size: .; j_call: TRBJ2-3; v_call: TRBV10-3; cdr3_aa: CAISDGRGGTDTQYF; cdr3_nt: TGTGCCATCAGTGACGGTCGGGGGGGCACAGATACGCAGTATTTT
d_call: TRBD1; clone_size: .; j_call: TRBJ2-3; v_call: TRBV7-3; cdr3_aa: CASSTTGQFRGNTQYF; cdr3_nt: TGTGCCAGCAGCACAACCGGCCAATTCAGGGGGAATACGCAGTATTTT
d_call: TRBD1; clone_size: .; j_call: TRBJ2-2; v_call: TRBV2; cdr3_aa: CASRETGPTGELFF; cdr3_nt: TGTGCCAGCAGAGAGACAGGGCCCACCGGGGAGCTGTTTTTT
d_call: TRBD1; clone_size: .; j_call: TRBJ1-1; v_call: TRBV28; cdr3_aa: CASSFNTGTGGSRAFF; cdr3_nt: TGTGCCAGCAGTTTCAACACCGGGACAGGGGGCTCGAGGGCTTTCTTT
d_call: TRBD1; clone_size: few; j_call: TRBJ2-2; v_call: TRBV9; cdr3_aa: CASRKGQGGTGELFF; cdr3_nt: TGTGCCAGCAGAAAGGGACAGGGAGGCACCGGGGAGCTGTTTTTT
d_call: .; clone_size: .; j_call: TRBJ2-7; v_call: TRBV6-6; cdr3_aa: CASSYSQASSYEQYF; cdr3_nt: TGTGCCAGCAGTTACTCTCAGGCCAGCTCCTACGAGCAGTACTTC
d_call: .; clone_size: .; j_call: TRBJ1-1; v_call: TRBV5-1; cdr3_aa: CASSLTTVNTEAFF; cdr3_nt: TGCGCCAGCAGCTTGACAACAGTCAACACTGAAGCTTTCTTT
d_call: TRBD2; clone_size: .; j_call: TRBJ2-1; v_call: TRBV9; cdr3_aa: CASSGRGYNEQFF; cdr3_nt: TGTGCCAGCAGTGGGAGGGGTTACAATGAGCAGTTCTTC
d_call: .; clone_size: .; j_call: TRBJ2-1; v_call: TRBV11-2; cdr3_aa: CASSTFQGKGGNEQFF; cdr3_nt: TGTGCCAGCAGCACATTTCAGGGCAAAGGGGGCAATGAGCAGTTCTTC
d_call: TRBD2; clone_size: .; j_call: TRBJ2-3; v_call: TRBV7-3; cdr3_aa: CASSPAPRAGGSDTQYF; cdr3_nt: TGTGCCAGCAGCCCCGCCCCTCGCGCGGGGGGCTCAGATACGCAGTATTTT
d_call: TRBD1; clone_size: .; j_call: TRBJ1-2; v_call: TRBV5-4; cdr3_aa: CASSLGRQGIGYGYTF; cdr3_nt: TGTGCCAGCAGCTTGGGCCGACAGGGAATTGGCTATGGCTACACCTTC
d_call: .; clone_size: .; j_call: TRBJ2-2; v_call: TRBV29-1; cdr3_aa: CSAAQGLGTGELFF; cdr3_nt: TGCAGCGCTGCCCAGGGGTTAGGCACCGGGGAGCTGTTTTTT
d_call: .; clone_size: .; j_call: TRBJ1-2; v_call: TRBV5-8; cdr3_aa: CASSLDSYYGYTF; cdr3_nt: TGTGCCAGCAGCTTGGACAGCTACTATGGCTACACCTTC
d_call: .; clone_size: .; j_call: TRBJ1-1; v_call: TRBV19; cdr3_aa: CARDPPRRPRAFF; cdr3_nt: TGTGCCAGAGACCCCCCGCGGAGGCCGCGGGCTTTCTTT
d_call: .; clone_size: .; j_call: TRBJ2-3; v_call: TRBV5-4; cdr3_aa: CASTHGQGRTDTQYF; cdr3_nt: TGTGCCAGCACCCATGGGCAGGGCAGGACAGATACGCAGTATTTT
d_call: TRBD1; clone_size: .; j_call: TRBJ1-2; v_call: TRBV11-2; cdr3_aa: CARKIDRGYGYTF; cdr3_nt: TGTGCCAGAAAGATCGACAGGGGTTATGGCTACACCTTC
d_call: .; clone_size: .; j_call: TRBJ1-2; v_call: TRBV7-9; cdr3_aa: CASPRPGTGRNSYGYTF; cdr3_nt: TGTGCCAGCCCTCGACCGGGCACAGGGAGAAACTCCTATGGCTACACCTTC
d_call: .; clone_size: .; j_call: TRBJ1-2; v_call: TRBV28; cdr3_aa: CASSSMGGNYGYTF; cdr3_nt: TGTGCCAGCAGTTCCATGGGAGGGAACTATGGCTACACCTTC
d_call: .; clone_size: .; j_call: TRBJ1-4; v_call: TRBV12-3/TRBV12-4; cdr3_aa: CASSHGGVEKLFF; cdr3_nt: TGTGCCAGCAGTCACGGGGGGGTAGAAAAACTGTTTTTT
d_call: TRBD1; clone_size: .; j_call: TRBJ1-1; v_call: TRBV28; cdr3_aa: CASSKRTGMNTEAFF; cdr3_nt: TGTGCCAGCAGTAAAAGGACAGGGATGAACACTGAAGCTTTCTTT
d_call: .; clone_size: .; j_call: TRBJ2-7; v_call: TRBV20-1; cdr3_aa: CSADDNYEQYF; cdr3_nt: TGCAGTGCTGACGACAACTACGAGCAGTACTTC
d_call: .; clone_size: few; j_call: TRBJ1-1; v_call: TRBV5-1; cdr3_aa: CASSTADRNTEAFF; cdr3_nt: TGCGCCAGCAGCACAGCGGACAGGAACACTGAAGCTTTCTTT
d_call: TRBD1; clone_size: .; j_call: TRBJ1-5; v_call: TRBV19; cdr3_aa: CASRSRTGGNQPQHF; cdr3_nt: TGTGCCAGTAGATCTCGAACAGGGGGCAATCAGCCCCAGCATTTT
d_call: .; clone_size: .; j_call: TRBJ1-5; v_call: TRBV19; cdr3_aa: CASTTRMTGNQPQHF; cdr3_nt: TGTGCCAGTACCACTCGGATGACTGGCAATCAGCCCCAGCATTTT
d_call: TRBD1; clone_size: .; j_call: TRBJ1-5; v_call: TRBV5-6; cdr3_aa: CASSMRQGNQPQHF; cdr3_nt: TGTGCCAGCAGCATGAGACAGGGGAATCAGCCCCAGCATTTT
d_call: .; clone_size: .; j_call: TRBJ1-1; v_call: TRBV28; cdr3_aa: CASSLGQGKAFF; cdr3_nt: TGTGCCAGCAGTTTAGGGCAGGGGAAAGCTTTCTTT
d_call: .; clone_size: .; j_call: TRBJ1-5; v_call: TRBV19; cdr3_aa: CASRVQGVNQPQHF; cdr3_nt: TGTGCCAGTAGGGTACAGGGAGTGAATCAGCCCCAGCATTTT
d_call: TRBD1; clone_size: .; j_call: TRBJ1-5; v_call: TRBV28; cdr3_aa: CASSLPPSGGWSNQPQHF; cdr3_nt: TGTGCCAGCAGTTTACCCCCCTCAGGGGGCTGGAGCAATCAGCCCCAGCATTTT